A single sample is the source of the 10 T cell receptor beta chains below, sequenced in a study of regulatory T cells in long-lasting Graves disease. Through Arm-PCR of CDR3 regions and iRepertoire HTBI primers, TCR beta libraries were built. TCRdb re-derived calls from the multiplex PCR reads in MiXCR, one entry per CDR3 protein. This table holds fewer than 400,000 distinct CDR3 sequences, 15% to 20% found once. The time point here: persistent/refractory GD, antithyroid drugs over 5 years with positive TRAb. The TCR library was prepared using RNA isolated from PBMCs. This specimen was peripheral blood mononuclear cells (PBMCs), taken when the disease was refractory, from a patient treated with antithyroid drugs. These receptors all stem from a female donor with Graves disease.

This clonotype occurred many times. The chain couples TRBV7-2 to TRBJ1-2; D is uncertain. V shed 0 bases and J shed 1 base, with 6 bases lying between them. Germline V gene data show CDR1 as SGHTA and CDR2 as FQGNSA. The CDR3 consists of 14 residues. The CDR3, as DNA: TGTGCCAGCAGCTTAGCGGTAGATAACTATGGCTACACCTTC. Protein: CASSLAVDNYGYTF.

This clonotype was seen more than once but under ten times. The chain joins TRBV11-3 to TRBJ1-2; 8 nucleotides align to TRBD1. The germline gives CDR1 SGHNT, CDR2 YENEEA. V lost 0 bases, J lost 0 bases, and 9 bases stayed unmatched. This CDR3 is 18 amino acids long. CDR3 sequence (DNA): TGTGCCAGCAGCTTAGAAAAATTTGGACAGGGCACTAACTATGGCTACACCTTC. This translates into CASSLEKFGQGTNYGYTF.

This clonotype appeared many times. The chain links TRBV7-8 to TRBJ1-4; TRBD1 agrees at 9 bases. After removal of 4 bases from V and 11 bases from J, the junction contained 14 bases not matched to a gene. Germline V lookup: CDR1 SGHVS, CDR2 FQNEAQ. This CDR3 contains 16 residues. The CDR3 DNA reads as TGTGCCAGCAGCTCAAGGGGGGGACAGGGATCCTACAAACTGTTTTTT. This translates into CASSSRGGQGSYKLFF.

In regard to this clonotype: One junction end disagrees with the germline gene, perhaps due to a read error. The gene calls are TRBV6-1 and TRBJ1-2, with 10 bases matching TRBD1. The CDR3 is 16 residues long. Germline CDR1 reads MNHNS; CDR2 reads SASEGT. The CDR3 region has the DNA TGTGCCAGACCCACCCGGGACAGGGGTTCTAACTATGGCCACACCTTC. Protein sequence: CARPTRDRGSNYGHTF.

J is TRBJ2-7 and V is TRBV7-9; unclear D gene. V was clipped by 3 bases and J by 5 bases, with 11 bases between them. The length of the CDR3 is 13 residues. Germline V gene lookup returns CDR1 SEHNR and CDR2 FQNEAQ (reference sequence). The CDR3 nucleotides read TGTGCCAGCAGCTTCACGGGCGCCCACGAGCAGTACTTC. Translating it yields CASSFTGAHEQYF.

This clonotype showed up many times. CDR3 DNA sequence: TGTGCCAGCAGTGAATATGCTAGCGCAACCAAAAACATTCAGTACTTC. It yields the protein CASSEYASATKNIQYF. The chain links TRBV2 to TRBJ2-4; tentatively, D is TRBD2 (6 bases). V lost 2 bases and J 2 bases, leaving 13 bases between the germline ends. CDR3 size: 16 residues. Germline V gene sequence: CDR1 SNHLY, CDR2 FYNNEI. The full variable domain, completed using reference TRBV2 and TRBJ2-4, is EPEVTQTPSHQVTQMGQEVILRCVPISNHLYFYWYRQILGQKVEFLVSFYNNEISEKSEIFDDQFSVERPDGSNFTLKIRSTKLEDSAMYFCASSEYASATKNIQYFGAGTRLSVL.

This clonotype was recorded at least ten times. The genes are TRBV5-1 and TRBJ1-1; D gene ambiguous. Germline V lookup: CDR1 SGHRS, CDR2 YFSETQ. Trimming stripped 4 bases from V and 0 bases from J, with 10 bases between. CDR3 size: 14 residues. The CDR3 loop reads CASSLLIMNTEAFF. The CDR3 nucleotides are TGCGCCAGCAGCCTCCTGATCATGAACACTGAAGCTTTCTTT.

This clonotype was detected a few times. The chain combines TRBV19 with TRBJ2-7; TRBD2 might be the D (6 bases). The V gene's germline CDR1 is LNHDA and CDR2 SQIVND (reference sequence). The V end lost 5 bases, the J end lost 0 bases, and 17 bases lay between the germline ends. The CDR3 has 16 amino acids. The chain's CDR3 is CASSQGSSGRSYEQYF. CDR3 nucleotide sequence: TGTGCCAGTAGTCAAGGTAGTAGCGGCCGCTCCTACGAGCAGTACTTC.

Notes on this clonotype: Since the CDR3 does not end with the conserved phenylalanine or tryptophan, this likely comes from a read error. The CDR3 is CSASRTGSEAFL. CDR3 in DNA: TGCAGTGCTAGCCGTACCGGGAGTGAAGCTTTCCTT. This chain joins TRBV20-1 and TRBJ1-1; D is uncertain. V lost 3 bases and J 7 bases, leaving 12 bases between the germline ends. The CDR3 runs 12 residues. Germline V gives CDR1 DFQATT, CDR2 SNEGSKA (reference sequence).

This clonotype showed up just a few times. The rearrangement uses TRBV18 and TRBJ1-2, with TRBD1 matching over 7 bases. Germline values: CDR1 KGHSH, CDR2 LQKENI. The V segment lost 3 bases and the J segment 3 bases; nucleotides outside the gene matches: 10. The CDR3 runs to 16 residues. CDR3 protein: CASSPDTDRADYGYTF. DNA for the CDR3: TGTGCCAGCTCACCGGACACCGACAGGGCGGACTATGGCTACACCTTC.